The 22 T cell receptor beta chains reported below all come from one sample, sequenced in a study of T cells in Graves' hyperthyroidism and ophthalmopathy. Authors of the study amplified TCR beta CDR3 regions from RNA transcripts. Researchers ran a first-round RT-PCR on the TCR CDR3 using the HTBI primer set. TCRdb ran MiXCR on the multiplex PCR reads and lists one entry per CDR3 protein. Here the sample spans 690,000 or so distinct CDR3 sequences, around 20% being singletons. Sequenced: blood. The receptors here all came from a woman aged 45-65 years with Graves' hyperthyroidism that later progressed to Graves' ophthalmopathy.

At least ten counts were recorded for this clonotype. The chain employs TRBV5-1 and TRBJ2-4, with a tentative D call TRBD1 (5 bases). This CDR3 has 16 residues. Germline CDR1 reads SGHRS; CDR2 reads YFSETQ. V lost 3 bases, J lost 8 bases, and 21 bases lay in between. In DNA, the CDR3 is TGCGCCAGCAGCTCCCAAAGTTTAAGTTTAGGGGACATTCAGTACTTC. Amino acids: CASSSQSLSLGDIQYF.

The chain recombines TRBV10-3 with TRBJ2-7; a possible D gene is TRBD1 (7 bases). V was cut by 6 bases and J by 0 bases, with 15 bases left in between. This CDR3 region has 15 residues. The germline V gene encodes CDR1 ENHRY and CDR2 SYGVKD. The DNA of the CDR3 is TGTGCCATCAGCCGCGGGACAGCCAGCTCCTACGAGCAGTACTTC. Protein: CAISRGTASSYEQYF.

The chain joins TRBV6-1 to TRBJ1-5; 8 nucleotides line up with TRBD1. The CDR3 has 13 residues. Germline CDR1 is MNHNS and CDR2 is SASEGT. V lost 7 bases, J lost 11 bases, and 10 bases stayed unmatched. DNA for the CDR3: TGTGCCAGCACCAGGGGGCGGGCGGGGGCCCAGCATTTT. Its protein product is CASTRGRAGAQHF.

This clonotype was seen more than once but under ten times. DNA of the CDR3: TGTGCCAGTTTTCGGGGGACGGTGAACACTGAAGCTTTCTTT. Translating gives CASFRGTVNTEAFF. The chain has TRBV19 and TRBJ1-1; D perhaps matches TRBD1 (5 bases). The CDR3 totals 14 residues. Trimming removed 8 bases from V and 0 bases from J, with 13 bases in between. The germline CDR1 and CDR2 sequences are LNHDA and SQIVND (reference sequence).

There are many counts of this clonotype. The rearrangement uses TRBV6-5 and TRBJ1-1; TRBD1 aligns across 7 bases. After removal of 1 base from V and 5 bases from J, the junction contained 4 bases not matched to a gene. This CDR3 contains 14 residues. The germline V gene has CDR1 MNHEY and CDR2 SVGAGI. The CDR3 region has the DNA TGTGCCAGCAGTTACTTCCCAGGGGGGACTGAAGCTTTCTTT. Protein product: CASSYFPGGTEAFF.

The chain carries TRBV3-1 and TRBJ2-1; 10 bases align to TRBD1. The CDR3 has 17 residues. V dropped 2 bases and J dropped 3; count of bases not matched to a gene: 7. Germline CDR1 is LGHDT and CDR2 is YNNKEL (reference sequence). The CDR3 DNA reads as TGTGCCAGCAGCCAATTCCCGGACAGGGGGAACTACAATGAGCAGTTCTTC. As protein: CASSQFPDRGNYNEQFF.

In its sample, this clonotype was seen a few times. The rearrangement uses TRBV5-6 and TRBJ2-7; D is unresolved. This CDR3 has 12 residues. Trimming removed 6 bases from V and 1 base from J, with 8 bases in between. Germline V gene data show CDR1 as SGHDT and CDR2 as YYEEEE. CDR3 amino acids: CASNFGSYEQYF. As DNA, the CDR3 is TGTGCCAGCAATTTTGGGTCCTACGAGCAGTACTTC.

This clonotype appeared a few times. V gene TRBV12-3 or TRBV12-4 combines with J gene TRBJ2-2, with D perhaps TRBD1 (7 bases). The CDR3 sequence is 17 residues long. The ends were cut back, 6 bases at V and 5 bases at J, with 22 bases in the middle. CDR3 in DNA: TGTGCCAGCAGGCACCGGGACAGAGCGGGCCTAACCGGGGAGCTGTTTTTT. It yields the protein CASRHRDRAGLTGELFF.

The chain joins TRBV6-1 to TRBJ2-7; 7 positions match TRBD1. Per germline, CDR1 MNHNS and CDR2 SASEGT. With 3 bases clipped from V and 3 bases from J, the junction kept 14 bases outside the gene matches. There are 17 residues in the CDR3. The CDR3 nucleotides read TGTGCCAGCAGTGATTGGGGCAAAGACAGGGTGAACTACGAGCAGTACTTC. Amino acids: CASSDWGKDRVNYEQYF.

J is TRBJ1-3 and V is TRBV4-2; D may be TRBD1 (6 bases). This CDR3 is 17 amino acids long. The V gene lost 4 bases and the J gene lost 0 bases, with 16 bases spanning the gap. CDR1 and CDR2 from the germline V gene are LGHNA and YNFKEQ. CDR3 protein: CASSPPVGANSGNTIYF. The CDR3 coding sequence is TGTGCCAGCAGCCCACCGGTGGGGGCGAACTCTGGAAACACCATATATTTT.

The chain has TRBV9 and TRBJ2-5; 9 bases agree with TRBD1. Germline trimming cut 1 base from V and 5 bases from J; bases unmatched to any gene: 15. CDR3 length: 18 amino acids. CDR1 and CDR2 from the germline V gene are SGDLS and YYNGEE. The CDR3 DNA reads TGTGCCAGCAGCGTACTCCCAGGTACAGGGGGCGCGTATGAGACCCAGTACTTC. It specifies CASSVLPGTGGAYETQYF.

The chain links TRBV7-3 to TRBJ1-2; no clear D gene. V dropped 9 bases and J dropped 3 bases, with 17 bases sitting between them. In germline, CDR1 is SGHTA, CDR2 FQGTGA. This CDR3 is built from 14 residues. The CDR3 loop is CARGIKERHYGYTF. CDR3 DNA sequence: TGTGCCAGAGGTATTAAGGAGCGACACTATGGCTACACCTTC.

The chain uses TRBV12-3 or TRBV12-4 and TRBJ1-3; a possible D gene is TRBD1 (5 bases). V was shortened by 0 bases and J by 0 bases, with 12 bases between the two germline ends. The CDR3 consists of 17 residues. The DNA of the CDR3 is TGTGCCAGCAGTTTAGCGCAAGGGCAGGGCTCTGGAAACACCATATATTTT. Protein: CASSLAQGQGSGNTIYF.

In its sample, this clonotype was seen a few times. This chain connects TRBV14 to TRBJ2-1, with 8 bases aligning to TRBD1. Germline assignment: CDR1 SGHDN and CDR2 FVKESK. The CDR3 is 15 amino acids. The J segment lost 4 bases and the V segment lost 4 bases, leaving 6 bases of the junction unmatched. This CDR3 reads CASSRLTGGYNEQFF. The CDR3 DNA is TGTGCCAGCAGCCGTCTCACAGGGGGGTACAATGAGCAGTTCTTC.

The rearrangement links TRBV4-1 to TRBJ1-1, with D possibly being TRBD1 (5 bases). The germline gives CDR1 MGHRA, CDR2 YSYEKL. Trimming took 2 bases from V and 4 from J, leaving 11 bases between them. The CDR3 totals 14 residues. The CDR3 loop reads CASSQWQGFTEAFF. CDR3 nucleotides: TGCGCCAGCAGCCAATGGCAGGGCTTCACTGAAGCTTTCTTT.

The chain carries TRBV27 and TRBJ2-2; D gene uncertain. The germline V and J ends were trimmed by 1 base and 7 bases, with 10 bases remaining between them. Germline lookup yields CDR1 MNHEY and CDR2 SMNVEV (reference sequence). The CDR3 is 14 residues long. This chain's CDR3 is CASSLWRGIGELFF. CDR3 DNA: TGTGCCAGCAGTTTATGGCGTGGAATCGGGGAGCTGTTTTTT.

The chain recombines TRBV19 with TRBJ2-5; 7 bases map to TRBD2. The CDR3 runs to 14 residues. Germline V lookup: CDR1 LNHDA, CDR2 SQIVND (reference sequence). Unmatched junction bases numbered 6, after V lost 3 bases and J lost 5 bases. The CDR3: CASSIQRGRETQYF. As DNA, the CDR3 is TGTGCCAGTAGTATCCAGCGGGGTCGTGAGACCCAGTACTTC.

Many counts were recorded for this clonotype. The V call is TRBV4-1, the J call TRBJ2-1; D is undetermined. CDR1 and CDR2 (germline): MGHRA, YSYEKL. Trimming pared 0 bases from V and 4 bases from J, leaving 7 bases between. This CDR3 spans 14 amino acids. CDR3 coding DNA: TGCGCCAGCAGCCAAGACCCAGAATACAATGAGCAGTTCTTC. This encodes CASSQDPEYNEQFF.

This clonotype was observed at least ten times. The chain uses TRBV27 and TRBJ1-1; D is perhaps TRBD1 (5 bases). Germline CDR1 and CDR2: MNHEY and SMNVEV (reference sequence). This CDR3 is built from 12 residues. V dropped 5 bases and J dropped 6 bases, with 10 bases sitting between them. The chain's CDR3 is CASSQGSSEAFF. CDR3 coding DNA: TGTGCCAGCAGTCAGGGTTCCTCTGAAGCTTTCTTT.

The CDR3 spells CASSSAGTGLSNTEAFF. CDR3 bases: TGTGCCAGCAGCTCCGCGGGGACAGGACTATCGAACACTGAAGCTTTCTTT. The chain links TRBV7-9 to TRBJ1-1, with 8 positions matching TRBD1. CDR1 and CDR2 (germline): SEHNR, FQNEAQ (reference sequence). The CDR3 runs to 17 residues. V gave up 4 bases and J gave up 1 base; unmatched junction bases: 11.

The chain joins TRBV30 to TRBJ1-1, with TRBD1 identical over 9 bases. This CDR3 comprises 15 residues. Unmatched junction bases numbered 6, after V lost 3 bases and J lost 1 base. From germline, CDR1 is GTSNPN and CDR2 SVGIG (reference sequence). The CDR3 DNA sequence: TGTGCCTGGAGGCGGAGGGACAGGGCGAACACTGAAGCTTTCTTT. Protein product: CAWRRRDRANTEAFF.

Written as DNA, the CDR3 is TGTGCCAGCAGCCCAGGTGGGAGCAACGGTTCACCCCTCCACTTT. Residues: CASSPGGSNGSPLHF. The chain employs TRBV7-2 and TRBJ1-6; D unresolved. The V end was cut by 5 bases, the J end by 9 bases, with 17 bases between. CDR3 length: 15 residues. The germline gives CDR1 SGHTA, CDR2 FQGNSA.